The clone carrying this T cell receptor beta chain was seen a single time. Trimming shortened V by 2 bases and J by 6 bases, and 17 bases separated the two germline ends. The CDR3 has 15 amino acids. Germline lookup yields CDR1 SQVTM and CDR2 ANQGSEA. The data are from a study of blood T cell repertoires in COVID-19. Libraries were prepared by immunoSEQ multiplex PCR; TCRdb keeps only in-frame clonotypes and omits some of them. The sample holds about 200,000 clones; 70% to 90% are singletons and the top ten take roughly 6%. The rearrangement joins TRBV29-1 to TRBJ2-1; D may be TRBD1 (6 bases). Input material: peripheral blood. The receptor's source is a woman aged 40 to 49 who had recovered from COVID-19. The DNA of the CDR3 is TGCAGCGTTGAAACAACAGGGTATAGGGGCAATGAGCAGTTCTTC. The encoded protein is CSVETTGYRGNEQFF.